Below are 19 T cell receptor beta chains sequenced from a single sample in a study of beta chain features in type 1 diabetes. Investigators reverse transcribed all isolated RNA, so they sequenced expressed TCRB transcripts. Clones were read by immunoSEQ multiplex PCR, and TCRdb kept only the in-frame ones, dropping some. This sample has fewer than 250,000 clones, with over 7.5% found just once. Sequenced: naive CD4+ T cells from blood. The receptors were gathered from a young woman in good health.

V gene TRBV7-8 combines with J gene TRBJ2-7; the match to TRBD2 covers 7 bases. Per the germline V gene, CDR1 is SGHVS and CDR2 is FQNEAQ. The CDR3 length is 13 residues. The CDR3 here is CAGGAGREYEQYF. The DNA of the CDR3 is TGTGCGGGAGGGGCCGGGCGGGAGTACGAGCAGTACTTC.

In this sample, this clone turned up a few times. The chain employs TRBV9 and TRBJ2-7; the D gene is possibly TRBD2 (5 bases). Germline-derived CDR1 and CDR2 are SGDLS and YYNGEE. Trimming shortened V by 0 bases and J by 2 bases, and 12 bases separated the two germline ends. The CDR3 consists of 15 residues. The CDR3 DNA is TGTGCCAGCAGCGTAGACGGATCGGGGACCTACGAGCAGTACTTC. It specifies CASSVDGSGTYEQYF.

This clone occurred a few times. Other DNA variants within this sample encode the same CDR3. The V and J genes are TRBV2 and TRBJ1-1, with no clear D. The V and J ends lost 9 bases and 1 base respectively, with 6 bases between them. Germline V gene lookup returns CDR1 SNHLY and CDR2 FYNNEI. CDR3 length equals 11 residues. CDR3 protein: CASNRNTEAFF. The CDR3 nucleotides are TGTGCCAGTAACAGGAACACTGAAGCTTTCTTT.

This sequence joins TRBV6-1 and TRBJ2-1; TRBD2 agrees at 9 bases. CDR3 length: 13 residues. Germline loops: CDR1 MNHNS, CDR2 SASEGT. The ends lost 6 bases at V and 5 bases at J; junction bases unmatched: 2. CDR3 DNA sequence: TGTGCCAGCAGGACTAGCGGAAACAATGAGCAGTTCTTC. The encoded protein is CASRTSGNNEQFF.

This clone was seen a few times. The chain uses TRBV19 and TRBJ2-3; 7 nucleotides align to TRBD1. Germline lookup yields CDR1 LNHDA and CDR2 SQIVND (reference sequence). The CDR3 loop spans 15 amino acids. J was trimmed by 4 bases and V by 7 bases; bases with no gene match: 11. The CDR3 sequence is CASTFITGAADTQYF. For the CDR3, the DNA is TGTGCCAGTACTTTCATTACAGGGGCTGCAGATACGCAGTATTTT.

This chain links TRBV6-1 with TRBJ1-6; no clear D gene. Germline values: CDR1 MNHNS, CDR2 SASEGT. Trimming stripped 2 bases from V and 0 bases from J, with 5 bases between. The CDR3 has 15 amino acids. The CDR3 here is CASSEQSSYNSPLHF. The CDR3 DNA reads TGTGCCAGCAGTGAACAGTCCTCCTATAATTCACCCCTCCACTTT.

This clone has a handful of counts. The genes are TRBV6-5 and TRBJ2-2, with 9 bases lining up with TRBD1. Germline CDR1 is MNHEY and CDR2 is SVGAGI. This CDR3 is built from 15 residues. J gave up 5 bases and V 6 bases, and 7 bases lay outside the gene matches. The CDR3 sequence is CASRPPGQGTGELFF. CDR3 nucleotide sequence: TGTGCCAGCAGACCACCGGGACAGGGAACCGGGGAGCTGTTTTTT.

The chain combines TRBV25-1 with TRBJ2-7; 12 bases match TRBD1. The germline V gene encodes CDR1 MGHDK and CDR2 SYGVNS. The CDR3 covers 15 residues. With 5 bases clipped from V and 4 bases from J, the junction kept 6 bases outside the gene matches. The CDR3, as DNA: TGTGCCAGCAGTATCGGGACAGGGGGCGGGTACGAGCAGTACTTC. Residues: CASSIGTGGGYEQYF.

The table lists this clone with a few counts. The chain carries TRBV7-2 and TRBJ2-5, with D possibly TRBD2 on 5 matching bases. Germline CDR1 reads SGHTA; CDR2 reads FQGNSA. V was pared by 9 bases and J by 4 bases, with 12 bases between. CDR3 length: 12 amino acids. CDR3 nucleotides: TGTGCCAGTAGCGCTTGGGCAGAGACCCAGTACTTC. It codes for CASSAWAETQYF. Full variable domain (outside the CDR3, taken from reference TRBV7-2 and TRBJ2-5): GAGVSQSPSNKVTEKGKDVELRCDPISGHTALYWYRQSLGQGLEFLIYFQGNSAPDKSGLPSDRFSAERTGGSVSTLTIQRTQQEDSAVYLCASSAWAETQYFGPGTRLLVL.

The genes are TRBV2 and TRBJ2-1, with D tentatively TRBD2 (6 bases). CDR1 and CDR2 from the germline V gene are SNHLY and FYNNEI. V was shortened by 0 bases and J by 6 bases, with 12 bases between the two germline ends. This CDR3 is 15 amino acids long. The CDR3 spells CASSEAMWRGNEQFF. CDR3 in DNA: TGTGCCAGCAGTGAAGCCATGTGGAGGGGCAATGAGCAGTTCTTC. The full variable domain, rest sourced from reference TRBV2 and TRBJ2-1, is EPEVTQTPSHQVTQMGQEVILRCVPISNHLYFYWYRQILGQKVEFLVSFYNNEISEKSEIFDDQFSVERPDGSNFTLKIRSTKLEDSAMYFCASSEAMWRGNEQFFGPGTRLTVL.

This clone was detected a few times. This sequence joins TRBV30 and TRBJ1-1, with D uncertain. The CDR3 is made up of 13 amino acids. Trimming removed 7 bases from V and 5 bases from J, with 17 bases in between. Per germline, CDR1 GTSNPN and CDR2 SVGIG (reference sequence). The CDR3 loop is CASRSAQRTEAFF. The CDR3 region has the DNA TGTGCCTCGCGGTCTGCGCAGAGGACTGAAGCTTTCTTT.

This clone was found a few times. The gene calls are TRBV5-6 and TRBJ2-4; 7 bases are a match to TRBD1. The junction had 17 bases not matched to a gene; V was cut back by 4 bases and J by 7 bases. This CDR3 has 17 amino acids. Germline CDR1 reads SGHDT; CDR2 reads YYEEEE. The CDR3 is CASSLDRARGTSNIQYF. The CDR3, as DNA: TGTGCCAGCAGCCTAGACAGGGCACGTGGCACATCGAACATTCAGTACTTC.

The chain employs TRBV5-6 and TRBJ1-2, with a possible D match to TRBD1 (6 bases). The germline gives CDR1 SGHDT, CDR2 YYEEEE. The CDR3 sequence is 12 residues long. With 4 bases removed from V and 5 bases from J, the gap between germline ends came to 9 bases. In DNA, the CDR3 is TGTGCCAGCAGCCGGGACATTTATGGCTACACCTTC. Its translation: CASSRDIYGYTF.

The J gene is TRBJ2-3, the V gene TRBV2; TRBD1 aligns across 8 bases. The germline V gene encodes CDR1 SNHLY and CDR2 FYNNEI. The CDR3 loop spans 15 amino acids. Trimming took 4 bases from V and 4 from J; bases not matched to a gene: 7. The CDR3 nucleotides are TGTGCCAGCAGTGGGCAGGGGGCGATGTCAGATACGCAGTATTTT. Translating it yields CASSGQGAMSDTQYF. Looking up the rest from reference TRBV2 and TRBJ2-3 gives the full variable domain: EPEVTQTPSHQVTQMGQEVILRCVPISNHLYFYWYRQILGQKVEFLVSFYNNEISEKSEIFDDQFSVERPDGSNFTLKIRSTKLEDSAMYFCASSGQGAMSDTQYFGPGTRLTVL.

This clone showed up just a few times. This sequence joins TRBV6-1 and TRBJ1-1, with 8 bases identical to TRBD1. Unmatched junction bases numbered 1, after V lost 0 bases and J lost 10 bases. Germline lookup yields CDR1 MNHNS and CDR2 SASEGT. The CDR3 spans 12 residues. The CDR3, as DNA: TGTGCCAGCAGTGAAGCACAGGGGGTAGCTTTCTTT. Translating gives CASSEAQGVAFF.

This clone occurred many times. V gene TRBV29-1 combines with J gene TRBJ1-1; D ambiguous. The CDR3 length is 13 residues. Germline V gene lookup returns CDR1 SQVTM and CDR2 ANQGSEA. V was clipped by 3 bases and J by 0 bases, with 8 bases between them. The CDR3 nucleotides read TGCAGCGTTGAGCCCAGGCTGAACACTGAAGCTTTCTTT. This translates into CSVEPRLNTEAFF.

This chain uses TRBV2 with TRBJ2-3, with TRBD2 matching 12 bases. Germline lookup yields CDR1 SNHLY and CDR2 FYNNEI. J was trimmed by 1 base and V by 10 bases; bases with no gene match: 3. The CDR3 covers 14 residues. The CDR3 nucleotides read TGTGCCATCCGACTAGCGGGGGGCACAGATACGCAGTATTTT. It encodes CAIRLAGGTDTQYF.

This clone was seen at least ten times. This sequence joins TRBV7-9 and TRBJ1-1; 7 bases match TRBD1. V lost 6 bases and J lost 0; bases outside the gene matches: 4. The CDR3 loop spans 14 amino acids. Germline V gene sequence: CDR1 SEHNR, CDR2 FQNEAQ (reference sequence). CDR3 in DNA: TGTGCCAGCAGGACAGGGAACATGAACACTGAAGCTTTCTTT. This sequence encodes CASRTGNMNTEAFF.

The sample holds a few counts of this clone. Other DNA sequences from this sample encode an identical CDR3 as well. V and J are TRBV2 and TRBJ2-7; 7 bases are shared with TRBD1. The CDR3 covers 14 residues. Germline trimming cut 4 bases from V and 0 bases from J; bases unmatched to any gene: 3. Germline-derived CDR1 and CDR2 are SNHLY and FYNNEI. The CDR3 nucleotides are TGTGCCAGCAGTGTAGACAGGGACTCCTACGAGCAGTACTTC. It specifies CASSVDRDSYEQYF.